A single sample is the source of the 32 T cell receptor beta chains below, sequenced in a study of CD8 T cells in Susac syndrome. A quantity of about 0.5 to 1 ug RNA underwent reverse transcription using random hexamers. From the immunoSEQ multiplex PCR reads, TCRdb called clonotypes with MiXCR, one entry per CDR3 protein. The repertoire holds around 170,000 distinct CDR3 sequences, approximately 95% seen once, with 0.1% to 0.15% in the top ten. Sequenced sample: CD4+ T cells from PBMCs. These receptors were taken from a human donor with Susac syndrome.

This clonotype was seen just once. This chain uses TRBV30 with TRBJ2-5, with 8 positions matching TRBD2. The CDR3 has 14 amino acids. CDR1 and CDR2 (germline): GTSNPN, SVGIG (reference sequence). The V segment lost 1 base and the J segment 9 bases; nucleotides outside the gene matches: 10. The CDR3 reads CAWSAGLALGAQYF. CDR3 nucleotides: TGTGCCTGGAGTGCCGGACTAGCCTTAGGGGCCCAGTACTTC.

The rearrangement links TRBV15 to TRBJ2-1; TRBD2 might be the D (5 bases). Trimming left V 1 base short and J 8 bases short, with 18 bases between. Germline assignment: CDR1 LNHNV and CDR2 YYDKDF (reference sequence). The CDR3 runs to 16 residues. The CDR3 region is CATSRGFTWTRDEQFF. The CDR3 bases are TGTGCCACCAGCAGAGGCTTCACTTGGACGAGGGATGAGCAGTTCTTC.

This chain's CDR3 is CASSGQGPYEQYV. DNA for the CDR3: TGTGCCAGCAGTGGGCAGGGTCCCTACGAGCAGTACGTC. The chain has TRBV2 and TRBJ2-7, with D tentatively TRBD1 (5 bases). V dropped 4 bases and J dropped 2 bases, with 9 bases sitting between them. The CDR3 is 13 residues long. Germline CDR1 is SNHLY and CDR2 is FYNNEI.

The V and J genes are TRBV6-6 and TRBJ1-5, with 8 bases matching TRBD1. The CDR3 extends over 16 amino acids. CDR1 MNHNY and CDR2 SVGAGI come from the germline V gene (reference sequence). V was pared by 6 bases and J by 10 bases, with 17 bases of the junction left unmatched. The CDR3 reads CASRSTGTGDGYPQHF. In DNA, the CDR3 is TGTGCCAGCAGGAGCACCGGGACAGGCGACGGTTATCCCCAGCATTTT.

The chain recombines TRBV28 with TRBJ1-1, with D unresolved. The CDR3 contains 13 residues. V lost 6 bases, J lost 2 bases, and 10 bases lay in between. Germline V lookup: CDR1 MDHEN, CDR2 SYDVKM. The CDR3 sequence is CASSLHGNTEAFF. CDR3 DNA: TGTGCCAGCAGCCTCCACGGTAACACTGAAGCTTTCTTT.

The J gene is TRBJ2-6, the V gene TRBV20-1; weak D call: TRBD1 (7 bases). CDR3 length: 16 amino acids. Germline CDR1 is DFQATT and CDR2 is SNEGSKA (reference sequence). V was clipped by 3 bases and J by 0 bases, with 12 bases between them. The CDR3 coding sequence is TGCAGTGCTAGGCCAGGGGGGCGCTCTGGGGCCAACGTCCTGACTTTC. Translating it yields CSARPGGRSGANVLTF.

V usage is TRBV19 and J usage is TRBJ2-3, with 7 nucleotides matching TRBD1. This CDR3 comprises 14 residues. With 4 bases clipped from V and 9 bases from J, the junction kept 10 bases outside the gene matches. Germline values: CDR1 LNHDA, CDR2 SQIVND (reference sequence). CDR3 DNA sequence: TGTGCCAGTAGTACCCGGACAGGTCTCTGGACGCAGTATTTT. The encoded protein is CASSTRTGLWTQYF.

J is TRBJ2-7 and V is TRBV30; 11 nucleotides align to TRBD2. The CDR3 extends over 17 amino acids. Germline lookup yields CDR1 GTSNPN and CDR2 SVGIG (reference sequence). The J segment lost 2 bases and the V segment lost 2 bases, leaving 11 bases of the junction unmatched. The CDR3 coding sequence is TGTGCCTGGAGTCGCGAAATTGGGACTAGCGGAACCTACGAGCAGTACTTC. Protein: CAWSREIGTSGTYEQYF. Filled out from reference TRBV30 and TRBJ2-7, the complete variable domain reads SQTIHQWPATLVQPVGSPLSLECTVEGTSNPNLYWYRQAAGRGLQLLFYSVGIGQISSEVPQNLSASRPQDRQFILSSKKLLLSDSGFYLCAWSREIGTSGTYEQYFGPGTRLTVT.

This chain links TRBV29-1 with TRBJ2-7; D tentatively fits TRBD1 or TRBD2 (5 bases each). Germline V lookup: CDR1 SQVTM, CDR2 ANQGSEA. This CDR3 comprises 15 residues. V lost 1 base and J lost 0, with 13 bases in between. The CDR3 coding sequence is TGCAGCGTTGAAGCCGGGACCGCAAGCTCCTACGAGCAGTACGTC. It yields the protein CSVEAGTASSYEQYV.

The chain has TRBV28 and TRBJ1-1; D perhaps matches TRBD1 (5 bases). This CDR3 is 13 amino acids long. Per the germline V gene, CDR1 is MDHEN and CDR2 is SYDVKM. V was pared by 3 bases and J by 4 bases, with 9 bases between. As DNA, the CDR3 is TGTGCCAGCAGTTTGACAGCGCTCACTGAAGCTTTCTTT. This translates into CASSLTALTEAFF.

This clonotype occurred once. The chain is built from TRBV9 and TRBJ2-6; D might be TRBD1 (5 bases). Between the trimmed V and J ends, which lost 0 bases and 0 bases, there was a span of 10 bases. CDR3 length: 17 amino acids. Germline-derived CDR1 and CDR2 are SGDLS and YYNGEE. The CDR3 reads CASSVGTGLSGANVLTF. DNA of the CDR3: TGTGCCAGCAGCGTAGGTACAGGTCTCTCTGGGGCCAACGTCCTGACTTTC. Together with reference TRBV9 and TRBJ2-6, the CDR3 gives the full variable domain: DSGVTQTPKHLITATGQRVTLRCSPRSGDLSVYWYQQSLDQGLQFLIQYYNGEERAKGNILERFSAQQFPDLHSELNLSSLELGDSALYFCASSVGTGLSGANVLTFGAGSRLTVL.

The chain employs TRBV29-1 and TRBJ1-1; D unclear. Germline CDR1 and CDR2: SQVTM and ANQGSEA. CDR3 length equals 14 residues. Trimming took off 4 bases at V and 0 bases at J, with 12 bases between the two ends. The CDR3 nucleotides are TGCAGCGTTGGAAAACGGATCATGAACACTGAAGCTTTCTTT. Translating it yields CSVGKRIMNTEAFF.

The genes are TRBV14 and TRBJ1-3; the D is unclear. The ends were cut back, 3 bases at V and 2 bases at J, with 8 bases in the middle. This CDR3 spans 14 amino acids. Germline-derived CDR1 and CDR2 are SGHDN and FVKESK. This CDR3 reads CASSHRLPGNTIYF. The CDR3 DNA reads as TGTGCCAGCAGCCACCGGTTGCCTGGAAACACCATATATTTT. The entire variable domain, with the rest obtained from reference TRBV14 and TRBJ1-3, is as follows: EAGVTQFPSHSVIEKGQTVTLRCDPISGHDNLYWYRRVMGKEIKFLLHFVKESKQDESGMPNNRFLAERTGGTYSTLKVQPAELEDSGVYFCASSHRLPGNTIYFGEGSWLTVV.

The gene calls are TRBV20-1 and TRBJ2-1, with D tentatively TRBD2 (5 bases). Germline-derived CDR1 and CDR2 are DFQATT and SNEGSKA (reference sequence). V lost 5 bases and J lost 0, with 14 bases in between. This CDR3 is 15 amino acids long. CDR3 coding DNA: TGCAGTGCTGAGGGTCTAATGAGCTCCTACAATGAGCAGTTCTTC. Translating gives CSAEGLMSSYNEQFF.

This clonotype was seen only once. The chain combines TRBV2 with TRBJ1-1; 7 positions match TRBD1. Trimming at V came to 7 bases and at J to 3 bases, leaving 8 bases not matched to a gene. The CDR3 covers 14 residues. Germline loops: CDR1 SNHLY, CDR2 FYNNEI. The CDR3 sequence is CASTSQGGDTEAFF. The CDR3, as DNA: TGTGCCAGCACCTCCCAGGGGGGAGACACTGAAGCTTTCTTT.

The gene calls are TRBV24-1 and TRBJ1-1; TRBD1 is a possible D gene (5 bases). The CDR3 totals 12 residues. Trimming took 7 bases from V and 2 from J, leaving 7 bases between them. Germline CDR1 reads KGHDR; CDR2 reads SFDVKD. The CDR3 nucleotides read TGTGCCACCAGGGGACCTAACACTGAAGCTTTCTTT. This translates into CATRGPNTEAFF.

The genes are TRBV28 and TRBJ2-7; D tentatively fits TRBD1 or TRBD2 (5 bases each). CDR3 length: 13 residues. Looked up from germline, CDR1 is MDHEN and CDR2 is SYDVKM. V lost 5 bases and J 7 bases, leaving 15 bases between the germline ends. Here the CDR3 reads CASSPSGTAEQYF. CDR3 sequence (DNA): TGTGCCAGCAGTCCATCCGGGACGGCAGAGCAGTACTTC. The variable domain in full, with the rest retrieved from reference TRBV28 and TRBJ2-7, is DVKVTQSSRYLVKRTGEKVFLECVQDMDHENMFWYRQDPGLGLRLIYFSYDVKMKEKGDIPEGYSVSREKKERFSLILESASTNQTSMYLCASSPSGTAEQYFGPGTRLTVT.

The chain is built from TRBV6-6 and TRBJ1-5; 10 bases are a match to TRBD1. This CDR3 comprises 16 residues. From germline, CDR1 is MNHNY and CDR2 SVGAGI (reference sequence). J was trimmed by 1 base and V by 6 bases; bases with no gene match: 6. The CDR3 loop reads CASRGTGDGSNQPQHF. CDR3 DNA sequence: TGTGCCAGCAGGGGGACAGGGGACGGAAGCAATCAGCCCCAGCATTTT.

This chain uses TRBV2 with TRBJ1-6; TRBD1 matches at 8 bases. Germline V CDR1 and CDR2: SNHLY, FYNNEI. J lost 6 bases, V lost 8 bases, and 6 bases had no gene match. The CDR3 length is 14 residues. The CDR3 DNA sequence: TGTGCCAGCGTAGGACAGGGAGTTAATTCACCCCTCCACTTT. Translation gives CASVGQGVNSPLHF.

V is TRBV4-3 and J is TRBJ2-5; TRBD2 agrees at 7 bases. The germline V gene encodes CDR1 LGHNA and CDR2 YSLEER. This CDR3 is built from 16 residues. Trimming at V came to 4 bases and at J to 3 bases, leaving 11 bases not matched to a gene. In nucleotides, the CDR3 is TGCGCCAGCAGCCGAGAGGCCCTAGGACTAGAAGAGACCCAGTACTTC. Residues: CASSREALGLEETQYF.

This chain joins TRBV29-1 and TRBJ2-7; no clear D gene. V dropped 7 bases and J dropped 0 bases, with 7 bases sitting between them. The CDR3 spans 11 residues. Looked up from germline, CDR1 is SQVTM and CDR2 is ANQGSEA. The CDR3 reads CSAVVSYEQYV. CDR3 DNA sequence: TGCAGCGCCGTAGTCTCCTACGAGCAGTACGTC.

V gene TRBV30 combines with J gene TRBJ1-5; 8 bases line up with TRBD1. CDR1 and CDR2 (germline): GTSNPN, SVGIG (reference sequence). The junction had 8 bases not matched to a gene; V was cut back by 3 bases and J by 7 bases. This CDR3 has 14 residues. CDR3 in DNA: TGTGCCTGGAGCCTCGGACAGGGAGAACAGCCCCAGCATTTT. This translates into CAWSLGQGEQPQHF.

The chain joins TRBV4-1 to TRBJ2-1, with D possibly TRBD2 on 5 matching bases. V lost 6 bases to trimming and J lost 9 bases, with 24 bases between them. The V gene's germline CDR1 is MGHRA and CDR2 YSYEKL. This CDR3 region has 16 residues. This CDR3 reads CASRPLGGRGPIEQFF. In nucleotides, the CDR3 is TGCGCCAGCAGGCCTCTAGGAGGACGTGGACCCATTGAGCAGTTCTTC.

J is TRBJ2-7 and V is TRBV20-1; no definite D call. There are 13 residues in the CDR3. Trimming stripped 6 bases from V and 5 bases from J, with 17 bases between. CDR1 and CDR2 (germline): DFQATT, SNEGSKA (reference sequence). CDR3 sequence: CSASIYLRNEQYF. For the CDR3, the DNA is TGCAGTGCCTCGATCTACCTTAGGAACGAGCAGTACTTC.

This clonotype has just one count. V gene TRBV2 combines with J gene TRBJ1-4; D unresolved. V was shortened by 6 bases and J by 8 bases, with 10 bases between the two germline ends. The CDR3 has 12 amino acids. Germline lookup yields CDR1 SNHLY and CDR2 FYNNEI. CDR3 nucleotides: TGTGCCAGCAGCCCCCCCTCCGAAAAACTGTTTTTT. As protein: CASSPPSEKLFF.

The V call is TRBV5-4, the J call TRBJ2-4; the match to TRBD2 covers 9 bases. In germline, CDR1 is SGHNT, CDR2 YYREEE (reference sequence). Trimming took 1 base from V and 8 from J; bases not matched to a gene: 7. The CDR3 covers 15 residues. The CDR3 sequence: CASSLYSGGSDIQYF. As DNA, the CDR3 is TGTGCCAGCAGCTTGTACAGCGGGGGGTCGGACATTCAGTACTTC.

The chain carries TRBV6-1 and TRBJ2-7; D is unresolved. CDR3 length: 13 amino acids. The ends were cut back, 6 bases at V and 1 base at J, with 10 bases in the middle. Germline V gives CDR1 MNHNS, CDR2 SASEGT. The CDR3 loop is CASRETGSYEQYV. CDR3 nucleotide sequence: TGTGCCAGCAGAGAAACGGGTTCCTACGAGCAGTACGTC.

The gene calls are TRBV7-9 and TRBJ1-6; weak D call: TRBD1 (6 bases). Germline V gene sequence: CDR1 SEHNR, CDR2 FQNEAQ (reference sequence). V dropped 2 bases and J dropped 10 bases, with 18 bases sitting between them. The CDR3 contains 16 residues. The CDR3 loop is CASSLSSGAGGSPLHF. CDR3 sequence (DNA): TGTGCCAGCAGCTTATCTAGCGGGGCTGGGGGCTCACCCCTCCACTTT.

This chain uses TRBV2 with TRBJ1-6, with D hard to call. Germline V CDR1 and CDR2: SNHLY, FYNNEI. Trimming took off 3 bases at V and 7 bases at J, with 13 bases between the two ends. There are 15 residues in the CDR3. CDR3 region: CASSDGNSWNSPLHF. CDR3 bases: TGTGCCAGCAGTGACGGGAACAGCTGGAATTCACCCCTCCACTTT.

The V call is TRBV30, the J call TRBJ1-1; the D gene is possibly TRBD1 (5 bases). The CDR3 has 12 residues. The germline V and J ends were trimmed by 7 bases and 4 bases, with 13 bases remaining between them. Germline V gives CDR1 GTSNPN, CDR2 SVGIG (reference sequence). CDR3 sequence (DNA): TGTGCCTTATTCCCGAGGGGCACTGAAGCTTTCTTT. Its protein product is CALFPRGTEAFF.

This clonotype was seen only a few times. The genes are TRBV27 and TRBJ2-1, with 7 nucleotides matching TRBD1. Looked up from germline, CDR1 is MNHEY and CDR2 is SMNVEV (reference sequence). J was trimmed by 0 bases and V by 4 bases; bases with no gene match: 3. The CDR3 consists of 15 residues. The CDR3: CASSSRGSSYNEQFF. CDR3 bases: TGTGCCAGCAGTTCCAGGGGGAGCTCCTACAATGAGCAGTTCTTC.

This clonotype was seen once. The chain recombines TRBV20-1 with TRBJ1-1; D gene unclear. V was trimmed by 8 bases and J by 3 bases, leaving 19 bases between them. The CDR3 covers 14 residues. CDR1 and CDR2 from the germline V gene are DFQATT and SNEGSKA (reference sequence). The CDR3 region is CSIGRIGSYTEAFF. In nucleotides, the CDR3 is TGCAGTATTGGGCGGATTGGGTCATACACTGAAGCTTTCTTT.